These 28 T cell receptor beta chains share one sample of origin, sequenced in a study of blood T cell repertoires in COVID-19. Clones were read by immunoSEQ multiplex PCR, and TCRdb kept only the in-frame ones, dropping some. The table shows 20,000 or so clones, with 87% occurring only once. Sequencing was carried out using peripheral blood. Receptors were obtained from a human donor with active COVID-19. The donor label of this sample is uncertain.

The V and J genes are TRBV2 and TRBJ1-5; possible D gene TRBD1, 6 bases. The V gene lost 4 bases and the J gene lost 1 base, with 11 bases spanning the gap. Germline-derived CDR1 and CDR2 are SNHLY and FYNNEI. The CDR3 has 15 residues. The CDR3 sequence is CASSGQVRSNQPQHF. The DNA for the CDR3 is TGTGCCAGCAGTGGACAGGTCCGGAGCAATCAGCCCCAGCATTTT.

The chain couples TRBV30 to TRBJ1-2; D is perhaps TRBD1 (6 bases). V was shortened by 0 bases and J by 7 bases, with 12 bases between the two germline ends. The germline V gene encodes CDR1 GTSNPN and CDR2 SVGIG (reference sequence). The CDR3 totals 13 residues. DNA for the CDR3: TGTGCCTGGAGTGTATCAGGGGATTCTGGCTACACCTTC. Its translation is CAWSVSGDSGYTF.

The chain combines TRBV3-1 (or the pseudogene TRBV3-2) with TRBJ2-5; 11 bases match TRBD2. The germline V gene has CDR1 LGHDT and CDR2 YNNKEL (reference sequence). The CDR3 runs 16 residues. V trimming: 2 bases; J trimming: 3 bases; junction bases outside the gene matches: 5. The CDR3 protein is CASSQLGLAGKETQYF. CDR3 nucleotide sequence: TGTGCCAGCAGCCAACTTGGACTAGCGGGTAAAGAGACCCAGTACTTC.

The rearrangement uses TRBV19 and TRBJ1-4; D remains unclear. The CDR3 is made up of 15 amino acids. Trimming removed 6 bases from V and 0 bases from J, with 11 bases in between. Germline V gene sequence: CDR1 LNHDA, CDR2 SQIVND (reference sequence). The CDR3 loop is CASSGSGTTNEKLFF. CDR3 nucleotide sequence: TGTGCCAGTAGCGGGTCCGGAACAACTAATGAAAAACTGTTTTTT.

The rearrangement uses TRBV5-5 and TRBJ2-7, with D possibly TRBD1 on 5 matching bases. CDR3 size: 15 residues. Between the trimmed V and J ends, which lost 4 bases and 5 bases, there was a span of 19 bases. Germline assignment: CDR1 SGHKS and CDR2 YYEKEE (reference sequence). CDR3: CASSLPTGPVDEQYF. The CDR3 DNA follows: TGTGCCAGCAGCCTGCCTACAGGTCCGGTGGACGAGCAGTACTTC.

The rearrangement links TRBV19 to TRBJ2-1, with TRBD2 matching 8 bases. The V and J ends lost 5 bases and 7 bases, in that order; junction bases with no gene match: 22. The germline gives CDR1 LNHDA, CDR2 SQIVND (reference sequence). There are 19 residues in the CDR3. In DNA form, the CDR3 reads TGTGCCAGTAGTGCCCCTCGGGGGGGGGTTGGCGGGAGAGCGAATGAGCAGTTCTTC. Translation: CASSAPRGGVGGRANEQFF.

The CDR3: CASSFPFSYEQYF. In DNA form, the CDR3 reads TGTGCCAGCAGTTTTCCGTTTTCCTACGAGCAGTACTTC. J is TRBJ2-7 and V is TRBV28; no firm D call. This CDR3 is 13 amino acids long. The V and J ends lost 3 bases and 1 base respectively, with 7 bases between them. CDR1 and CDR2 (germline): MDHEN, SYDVKM. The full variable domain, completed using reference TRBV28 and TRBJ2-7, is DVKVTQSSRYLVKRTGEKVFLECVQDMDHENMFWYRQDPGLGLRLIYFSYDVKMKEKGDIPEGYSVSREKKERFSLILESASTNQTSMYLCASSFPFSYEQYFGPGTRLTVT.

The genes are TRBV9 and TRBJ1-1; a weak D match, TRBD1 (5 bases). V was clipped by 1 base and J by 5 bases, with 15 bases between them. CDR3 length equals 15 residues. Germline loops: CDR1 SGDLS, CDR2 YYNGEE. CDR3 in DNA: TGTGCCAGCAGCGTAACAACTTTGGGGGGTACTGAAGCTTTCTTT. This sequence encodes CASSVTTLGGTEAFF.

The chain has TRBV28 and TRBJ2-1; 8 nucleotides agree with TRBD2. V trimming: 3 bases; J trimming: 6 bases; junction bases outside the gene matches: 10. Per germline, CDR1 MDHEN and CDR2 SYDVKM. This CDR3 is built from 16 residues. The CDR3 spells CASSFPGGAGGNEQFF. The CDR3 DNA sequence: TGTGCCAGCAGTTTCCCGGGGGGGGCCGGGGGCAATGAGCAGTTCTTC.

This clone was detected only once. The chain is built from TRBV18 and TRBJ2-4; 8 bases fit TRBD1. Germline CDR1 reads KGHSH; CDR2 reads LQKENI. Trimming cost V 5 bases and J 5 bases; bases outside gene matches: 8. This CDR3 comprises 15 residues. CDR3 sequence: CASSSTGAFQNIQYF. The CDR3 coding sequence is TGTGCCAGCTCATCGACAGGGGCTTTCCAAAACATTCAGTACTTC.

V gene TRBV3-1 (or the pseudogene TRBV3-2) combines with J gene TRBJ2-5; 8 bases map to TRBD2. The germline gives CDR1 LGHDT, CDR2 YNNKEL (reference sequence). The CDR3 runs 14 residues. J lost 4 bases, V lost 3 bases, and 4 bases had no gene match. CDR3 bases: TGTGCCAGCAGCCACCCGGGAGGGCGAGAGACCCAGTACTTC. Protein: CASSHPGGRETQYF.

This sequence joins TRBV9 and TRBJ2-5; a possible D gene is TRBD1 (6 bases). CDR3 length: 14 amino acids. Germline V lookup: CDR1 SGDLS, CDR2 YYNGEE. V was shortened by 2 bases and J by 5 bases, with 13 bases between the two germline ends. DNA for the CDR3: TGTGCCAGCAGCGTCCAGGGGTACTTCGAGACCCAGTACTTC. Translation gives CASSVQGYFETQYF. The full variable domain, its missing parts supplied by reference TRBV9 and TRBJ2-5, is DSGVTQTPKHLITATGQRVTLRCSPRSGDLSVYWYQQSLDQGLQFLIQYYNGEERAKGNILERFSAQQFPDLHSELNLSSLELGDSALYFCASSVQGYFETQYFGPGTRLLVL.

The chain combines TRBV5-8 with TRBJ1-3, with unresolved D. CDR1 SGHTS and CDR2 YDEGEE come from the germline V gene. The CDR3 sequence is 16 residues long. The ends were cut back, 1 base at V and 2 bases at J, with 13 bases in the middle. CDR3 in amino acids: CASSLYSLDAGNTIYF. The CDR3 DNA is TGTGCCAGCAGCTTGTACAGTCTTGACGCTGGAAACACCATATATTTT.

This chain links TRBV12-3 or TRBV12-4 with TRBJ1-1; the D is unclear. The CDR3 runs 12 residues. V shed 8 bases and J shed 5 bases, with 12 bases lying between them. The DNA of the CDR3 is TGTGCCAGCGCTCGGGGTGGGACTGAAGCTTTCTTT. Its translation is CASARGGTEAFF.

This chain joins TRBV6-5 and TRBJ2-5; 9 bases are shared with TRBD1. The CDR3 length is 13 residues. Germline V gene data show CDR1 as MNHEY and CDR2 as SVGAGI. The J segment lost 4 bases and the V segment lost 4 bases, leaving 1 base of the junction unmatched. In DNA form, the CDR3 reads TGTGCCAGCAGTTCGGACAGGGGAGAGACCCAGTACTTC. Translating gives CASSSDRGETQYF.

The chain couples TRBV3-1 (or the pseudogene TRBV3-2) to TRBJ2-1, with 13 bases lining up with TRBD2. J gave up 10 bases and V 5 bases, and 11 bases lay outside the gene matches. Germline assignment: CDR1 LGHDT and CDR2 YNNKEL (reference sequence). This CDR3 region has 16 residues. The CDR3: CASSSFGLAGAGEQFF. CDR3 DNA sequence: TGTGCCAGCAGCTCTTTTGGACTAGCGGGAGCGGGGGAGCAGTTCTTC.

The chain employs TRBV11-2 and TRBJ2-5; tentative D call: TRBD1 (6 bases). Trimming removed 5 bases at V and 4 bases at J, with 11 bases between. The germline V gene encodes CDR1 SGHAT and CDR2 FQNNGV. There are 13 residues in the CDR3. The CDR3 sequence is CASSQGFGETQYF. CDR3 bases: TGTGCCAGCAGCCAGGGGTTTGGAGAGACCCAGTACTTC.

The gene calls are TRBV6-2 or TRBV6-3 and TRBJ2-1; the match to TRBD2 covers 12 bases. This CDR3 has 15 amino acids. In germline, CDR1 is MNHEY, CDR2 SVGEGT. The junction had 6 bases not matched to a gene; V was cut back by 4 bases and J by 8 bases. The DNA of the CDR3 is TGTGCCAGCAGTTGGCTAGCGGGAGGGGTAGATGAGCAGTTCTTC. Its protein product is CASSWLAGGVDEQFF.

In nucleotides, the CDR3 is TGTGCCAGCAGCCAAGTGATTCAGGGGTACGAGCAGTACTTC. Residues: CASSQVIQGYEQYF. This chain links TRBV3-1 (or the pseudogene TRBV3-2) with TRBJ2-7; possible D gene TRBD1, 6 bases. V was cut by 1 base and J by 4 bases, with 11 bases left in between. The CDR3 runs to 14 residues. Germline lookup yields CDR1 LGHDT and CDR2 YNNKEL (reference sequence).

V gene TRBV24-1 combines with J gene TRBJ1-5; 8 nucleotides match TRBD1. The germline V gene has CDR1 KGHDR and CDR2 SFDVKD. V lost 7 bases and J lost 7; bases outside the gene matches: 2. The CDR3 is 12 amino acids. Here the CDR3 reads CATSRGLQPQHF. The CDR3 bases are TGTGCCACCAGCAGGGGGCTGCAGCCCCAGCATTTT.

The chain has TRBV5-4 and TRBJ2-3; perhaps TRBD1 as D (6 bases). The length of the CDR3 is 14 residues. With 7 bases removed from V and 3 bases from J, the gap between germline ends came to 15 bases. Germline assignment: CDR1 SGHNT and CDR2 YYREEE (reference sequence). This CDR3 is CASLRDQGTDTQYF. The CDR3 DNA sequence: TGTGCCAGCCTCCGGGACCAGGGGACAGATACGCAGTATTTT.

The table lists this clone with a few counts. The chain couples TRBV2 to TRBJ2-1, with D possibly being TRBD1 (5 bases). CDR1 and CDR2 from the germline V gene are SNHLY and FYNNEI. This CDR3 has 15 residues. V was clipped by 8 bases and J by 8 bases, with 22 bases between them. In DNA, the CDR3 is TGTGCCAGCGCCGAGGTAGGGGCGCCCGTCGATGAGCAGTTCTTC. This encodes CASAEVGAPVDEQFF.

The rearrangement links TRBV24-1 to TRBJ2-1; 7 nucleotides line up with TRBD1. Trimming cost V 4 bases and J 0 bases; bases outside gene matches: 2. The CDR3 contains 15 residues. Germline-derived CDR1 and CDR2 are KGHDR and SFDVKD. CDR3: CATSDRTGSYNEQFF. The CDR3 nucleotides are TGTGCCACCAGTGACCGGACAGGCTCCTACAATGAGCAGTTCTTC.

The chain recombines TRBV20-1 with TRBJ2-4, with D possibly TRBD1 on 5 matching bases. The V gene lost 0 bases and the J gene lost 13 bases, with 10 bases spanning the gap. The germline CDR1 and CDR2 sequences are DFQATT and SNEGSKA (reference sequence). The CDR3 contains 11 residues. The CDR3 reads CSARDKGPQYF. CDR3 nucleotides: TGCAGTGCTAGAGATAAGGGGCCACAGTACTTC.

V usage is TRBV7-9 and J usage is TRBJ2-7; TRBD1 aligns across 7 bases. This CDR3 has 15 amino acids. V was pared by 1 base and J by 5 bases, with 8 bases of the junction left unmatched. Germline V gene data show CDR1 as SEHNR and CDR2 as FQNEAQ (reference sequence). The CDR3 loop reads CASSLGGQKFDEQYF. The CDR3 coding sequence is TGTGCCAGCAGCTTAGGGGGACAGAAATTCGACGAGCAGTACTTC.

Here the CDR3 reads CASSPQAGGSYEQYF. In DNA, the CDR3 is TGTGCCAGCAGCCCTCAAGCGGGAGGTTCCTACGAGCAGTACTTC. V usage is TRBV7-2 and J usage is TRBJ2-7, with 9 bases lining up with TRBD2. V lost 5 bases to trimming and J lost 1 base; unmatched junction nucleotides: 6. Germline V gene lookup returns CDR1 SGHTA and CDR2 FQGNSA. This CDR3 has 15 residues.

Concerning this clone itself: Since the CDR3 does not end with the conserved phenylalanine or tryptophan, this likely comes from a read error. No DNA is shown, since the ends of the CDR3 on it are uncertain; the CDR3 is the one TCRdb lists. This rearrangement joins TRBV4-2 to TRBJ2-7; TRBD1, as called in the table, went unchecked against the DNA. Germline values: CDR1 LGHNA, CDR2 YNFKEQ. Both ends counted, the CDR3 spans 12 residues. CDR3 in amino acids: CASSLKAGTGGI.

This clone was seen just once. The chain employs TRBV15 and TRBJ1-1; D is unclear. V was cut by 1 base and J by 1 base, with 10 bases left in between. This CDR3 has 15 residues. Germline values: CDR1 LNHNV, CDR2 YYDKDF (reference sequence). The CDR3 region is CATSRGRHENTEAFF. The CDR3 DNA sequence: TGTGCCACCAGCAGAGGCAGGCACGAGAACACTGAAGCTTTCTTT.